The T cell receptor (beta chain) described here comes from a study of PD-1 blockade in classical Hodgkin lymphoma. Sequenced by immunoSEQ multiplex PCR; TCRdb stores in-frame clones only, minus some. The repertoire consists of 25,000 to 35,000 clones, with over 70% occurring once and the leading ten covering less than 4%. All patients experienced relapse after autologous stem cell transplantation, and brentuximab vedotin exposure was variable. Remarks on this clone: Its antigen is unidentified.

Trimming took 3 bases from V and 6 from J; bases not matched to a gene: 14. This CDR3 region has 18 residues. CDR1 and CDR2 from the germline V gene are KGHSH and LQKENI. Findings of the study overall: Nivolumab starters within 1 year of ASCT were excluded. Partial responders and progressors had significantly lower baseline TCR diversity.

This clonotype was sampled from a human donor with classical Hodgkin lymphoma. The source was peripheral blood mononuclear cells (PBMCs), collected before the second cycle of nivolumab. This chain links TRBV18 with TRBJ1-4; 9 nucleotides agree with TRBD1. The CDR3 here is CASSPLGQGRDEDEKLFF. In nucleotides, the CDR3 is TGTGCCAGCTCACCCCTTGGACAGGGGAGGGATGAAGATGAAAAACTGTTTTTT.